The 3 T cell receptor beta chains reported below all come from one sample, sequenced in a study of metastatic and nonmetastatic thyroid tumors. TCRdb re-called the PCR reads with MiXCR. The sample consists of roughly 29,000 clones, about 20% of them appearing once. Among the patients, none had received any treatment before thyroid surgery. Material: blood. Every receptor here comes from a female donor with papillary thyroid cancer or a benign thyroid nodule (not recorded which). Some clones in this sample may be carry-over from other donors' samples.

V and J are TRBV25-1 and TRBJ1-1; a possible D gene is TRBD1 (6 bases). V shed 7 bases and J shed 1 base, with 10 bases lying between them. The germline gives CDR1 MGHDK, CDR2 SYGVNS. This CDR3 has 13 residues. CDR3 sequence (DNA): TGTGCCAGCACAGGGACAACGAACACTGAAGCTTTCTTT. Protein sequence: CASTGTTNTEAFF.

This clone occurred a few times. The chain uses TRBV27 and TRBJ1-2; TRBD1 aligns across 9 bases. The length of the CDR3 is 15 residues. Trimming cost V 7 bases and J 3 bases; bases outside gene matches: 9. CDR1 and CDR2 from the germline V gene are MNHEY and SMNVEV (reference sequence). CDR3 sequence (DNA): TGTGCCAGCACCAAGGTCGGGACAGGGTACTATGGCTACACCTTC. Translating it yields CASTKVGTGYYGYTF.

This clone was detected ten times or more. V usage is TRBV5-1 and J usage is TRBJ2-1; a possible D gene is TRBD2 (5 bases). Germline V gene data show CDR1 as SGHRS and CDR2 as YFSETQ. The CDR3 spans 14 residues. Trimming cost V 0 bases and J 9 bases, with 13 bases left between them. CDR3 bases: TGCGCCAGCAGCTTGGCTGGAGGCCCCGGTGAGCAGTTCTTC. Translation: CASSLAGGPGEQFF.